This T cell receptor (beta chain) was sequenced in a study of lymphopenia after photon versus proton radiotherapy. Study-wide results and caveats: Authors raise, but do not show, better survival with proton therapy. Post-nadir diversity loss with photons came from oligoclonal expansion, particularly CD8+ Temra cells. Larger post-nadir TCR diversity loss correlated inversely with survival in deceased patients. Proton therapy kept repertoires fairly stable, unlike photons, which gained effector/memory cells.

Turning to this clone: What it recognizes is unknown.

The repertoire was sequenced with immunoSEQ multiplex PCR; TCRdb's copy has only in-frame clones and lacks some. The table records around 6,000 clones, approximately 91% of them present only once. V shed 2 bases and J shed 2 bases, with 14 bases lying between them. Germline V gene lookup returns CDR1 SGHNT and CDR2 YYREEE (reference sequence). This CDR3 region has 15 residues. The rearrangement links TRBV5-4 to TRBJ2-7; weak D call: TRBD1 (6 bases). The input for sequencing was peripheral blood, taken from a patient treated with photon-based radiotherapy. The clonotype comes from a man aged 55 to 70 with cholangiocarcinoma. The CDR3 nucleotides read TGTGCCAGCAGCTTAGGCCGAACAGGGACCTACGAGCAGTACTTC. Translated, it gives CASSLGRTGTYEQYF. Complete variable domain (other parts from reference TRBV5-4 and TRBJ2-7): ETGVTQSPTHLIKTRGQQVTLRCSSQSGHNTVSWYQQALGQGPQFIFQYYREEENGRGNFPPRFSGLQFPNYSSELNVNALELDDSALYLCASSLGRTGTYEQYFGPGTRLTVT.